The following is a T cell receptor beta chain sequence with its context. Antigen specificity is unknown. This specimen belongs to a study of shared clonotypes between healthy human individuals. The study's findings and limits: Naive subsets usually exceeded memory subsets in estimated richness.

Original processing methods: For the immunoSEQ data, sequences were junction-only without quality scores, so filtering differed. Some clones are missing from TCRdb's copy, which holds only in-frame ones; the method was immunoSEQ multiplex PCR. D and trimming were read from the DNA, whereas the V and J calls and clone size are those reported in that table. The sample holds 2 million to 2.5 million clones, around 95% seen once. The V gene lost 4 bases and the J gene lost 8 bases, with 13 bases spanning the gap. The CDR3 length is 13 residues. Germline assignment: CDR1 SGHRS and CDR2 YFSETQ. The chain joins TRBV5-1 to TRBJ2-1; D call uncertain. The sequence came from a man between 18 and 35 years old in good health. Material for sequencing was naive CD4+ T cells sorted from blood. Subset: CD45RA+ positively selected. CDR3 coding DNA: TGCGCCAGCAGCCCGGACGGTTTCGATGAGCAGTTCTTC. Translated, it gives CASSPDGFDEQFF.